The 10 T cell receptor beta chains reported below all come from one sample, sequenced in a study of blood T cell repertoires in COVID-19. Repertoires were generated with immunoSEQ multiplex PCR, while TCRdb's copy carries only in-frame clones and drops some. The sample includes about 90,000 clones, around nine tenths of them seen just once. The sequencing sample was made of peripheral blood. These TCRs come from an elderly man with acute or convalescent COVID-19.

The CDR3 DNA follows: TGCAGCGTTGAAAGGCCTAGCGGGAGGGATCTAGGTGGCCAAGAGACCCAGTACTTC. This codes for CSVERPSGRDLGGQETQYF. This chain uses TRBV29-1 with TRBJ2-5, with 12 bases lining up with TRBD2. With 2 bases clipped from V and 1 base from J, the junction kept 14 bases outside the gene matches. The CDR3 extends over 19 amino acids. Germline CDR1 SQVTM, CDR2 ANQGSEA.

This chain connects TRBV7-9 to TRBJ2-7; the D is unclear. The CDR3 consists of 13 residues. The V and J ends lost 5 bases and 4 bases respectively, with 12 bases between them. Germline V gene lookup returns CDR1 SEHNR and CDR2 FQNEAQ (reference sequence). The CDR3 sequence: CASSLMAGYEQYF. In DNA, the CDR3 is TGTGCCAGCAGCCTAATGGCAGGATACGAGCAGTACTTC.

V is TRBV19 and J is TRBJ1-5, with D perhaps matching TRBD1 (6 bases). Germline V gene data show CDR1 as LNHDA and CDR2 as SQIVND (reference sequence). This CDR3 comprises 17 residues. The V gene lost 6 bases and the J gene lost 2 bases, with 20 bases spanning the gap. The CDR3 protein is CASRSSRGTGGNQPQHF. The CDR3 DNA reads TGTGCCAGTAGATCCAGCAGGGGAACGGGTGGCAATCAGCCCCAGCATTTT.

This chain links TRBV7-2 with TRBJ2-5; 16 bases fit TRBD2. The CDR3 is 18 residues long. The ends lost 4 bases at V and 4 bases at J; junction bases unmatched: 9. The germline gives CDR1 SGHTA, CDR2 FQGNSA. CDR3 in amino acids: CASSSGGLAGGPGETQYF. The CDR3 nucleotides read TGTGCCAGCAGCTCAGGGGGACTAGCGGGAGGGCCGGGAGAGACCCAGTACTTC.

The chain employs TRBV7-9 and TRBJ1-4, with 10 positions matching TRBD1. Unmatched junction bases numbered 3, after V lost 7 bases and J lost 7 bases. CDR3 size: 13 residues. Germline V gene sequence: CDR1 SEHNR, CDR2 FQNEAQ (reference sequence). CDR3 sequence: CASTGTGAEKLFF. The DNA for the CDR3 is TGTGCCAGCACCGGGACAGGGGCTGAAAAACTGTTTTTT. Supplemented by reference TRBV7-9 and TRBJ1-4, the full variable domain reads DTGVSQNPRHKITKRGQNVTFRCDPISEHNRLYWYRQTLGQGPEFLTYFQNEAQLEKSRLLSDRFSAERPKGSFSTLEIQRTEQGDSAMYLCASTGTGAEKLFFGSGTQLSVL.

The gene calls are TRBV10-3 and TRBJ2-3; a weak D match, TRBD2 (6 bases). The ends were cut back, 8 bases at V and 6 bases at J, with 18 bases in the middle. Germline CDR1 ENHRY, CDR2 SYGVKD. This CDR3 is built from 14 residues. CDR3 nucleotide sequence: TGTGCCATCCGAGGAACGCCGGAGGGGGATACGCAGTATTTT. As protein: CAIRGTPEGDTQYF.

This chain links TRBV12-3 or TRBV12-4 with TRBJ2-7, with D tentatively TRBD1 (6 bases). Trimming removed 7 bases from V and 3 bases from J, with 13 bases in between. The CDR3 covers 13 residues. The CDR3 reads CASKRQAHYEQYF. In DNA form, the CDR3 reads TGTGCCAGCAAGCGACAGGCACACTACGAGCAGTACTTC.

The V and J genes are TRBV19 and TRBJ2-2, with TRBD1 matching 12 bases. The germline gives CDR1 LNHDA, CDR2 SQIVND (reference sequence). This CDR3 is built from 15 residues. Trimming removed 4 bases from V and 6 bases from J; junction bases left unmatched: 3. The CDR3 nucleotides are TGTGCCAGTAGTAGGGGACAGGGGGCCCCCGGGGAGCTGTTTTTT. Its translation: CASSRGQGAPGELFF. The full variable domain, its missing parts supplied by reference TRBV19 and TRBJ2-2, is DGGITQSPKYLFRKEGQNVTLSCEQNLNHDAMYWYRQDPGQGLRLIYYSQIVNDFQKGDIAEGYSVSREKKESFPLTVTSAQKNPTAFYLCASSRGQGAPGELFFGEGSRLTVL.

The V gene is TRBV10-3, the J gene TRBJ1-6; 7 bases align to TRBD1. The length of the CDR3 is 15 residues. Germline assignment: CDR1 ENHRY and CDR2 SYGVKD. The J segment lost 6 bases and the V segment lost 0 bases, leaving 2 bases of the junction unmatched. The CDR3 protein is CAISESRQGNSPLHF. The CDR3 region has the DNA TGTGCCATCAGTGAGTCGAGACAGGGTAATTCACCCCTCCACTTT.

CDR3 in amino acids: CAISVQGNYGYTF. The CDR3 DNA follows: TGTGCCATCAGTGTTCAGGGGAACTATGGCTACACCTTC. The J gene is TRBJ1-2, the V gene TRBV10-3; weak D call: TRBD1 (6 bases). The CDR3 runs to 13 residues. Germline V lookup: CDR1 ENHRY, CDR2 SYGVKD. Trimming removed 4 bases at V and 2 bases at J, with 8 bases between.